The clone carrying this T cell receptor beta chain was seen a handful of times. Its antigen is unidentified. This specimen belongs to a study of blood T cells in healthy people across ages. The study, taken as a whole, reports: PBMCs that were unsorted prevented a conclusive naive versus antigen-experienced comparison. With age, beta diversity per million T cells declined roughly linearly, significantly by 30 to 40.

Primed by a sample-barcoded 5' primer and a J-beta primer mix, a second PCR proceeded for roughly 7 to 12 cycles. TCRdb passed the 5' RACE reads through MiXCR, listing each CDR3 protein once. The sample lists 1.5 million to 2 million distinct CDR3 sequences, 28% seen once, with around 7.7% in the top ten. The material sequenced was blood. This TCR came from a woman aged 25 to 39 in good health.

The CDR3 spells CASSQDTATDTQYF. In nucleotides, the CDR3 is TGCGCCAGCAGCCAAGATACAGCTACAGATACGCAGTATTTT. The chain uses TRBV4-1 and TRBJ2-3; no firm D call. This CDR3 spans 14 amino acids. Per the germline V gene, CDR1 is MGHRA and CDR2 is YSYEKL. V was trimmed by 0 bases and J by 3 bases, leaving 7 bases between them.